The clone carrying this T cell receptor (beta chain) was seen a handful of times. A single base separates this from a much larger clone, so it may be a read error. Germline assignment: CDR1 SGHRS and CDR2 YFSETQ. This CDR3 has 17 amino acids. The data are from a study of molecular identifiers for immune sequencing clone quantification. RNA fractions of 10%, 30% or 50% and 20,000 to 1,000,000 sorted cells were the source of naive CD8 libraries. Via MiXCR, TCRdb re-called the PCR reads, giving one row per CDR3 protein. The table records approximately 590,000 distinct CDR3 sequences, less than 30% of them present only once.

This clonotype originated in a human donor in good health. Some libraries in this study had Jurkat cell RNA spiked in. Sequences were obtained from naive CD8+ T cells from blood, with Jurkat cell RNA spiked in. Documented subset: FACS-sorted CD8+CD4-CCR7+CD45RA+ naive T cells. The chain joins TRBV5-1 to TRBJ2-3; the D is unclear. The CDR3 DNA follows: TGCACCAGCAGCGCGGAACGACGGCAGACCAACACAGATACGCAGTATTTT. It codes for CTSSAERRQTNTDTQYF.